This paragraph reports one T cell receptor beta chain. Its antigen is currently unknown. This record belongs to a study of post-analysis software for immune sequencing data. Libraries were made from TCR beta cDNA, and they carried unique molecular identifiers. The source material, roughly 0.85 to 10 million T cells, gave rise to 500,000 or so cDNA molecules. Each CDR3 protein gets one entry after TCRdb re-called the PCR reads with MiXCR. The sample lists approximately 630,000 distinct CDR3 sequences; more than 50% were seen once. The ends lost 0 bases at V and 3 bases at J; junction bases unmatched: 8. The CDR3 loop spans 16 amino acids. Study-level points and caveats: Roughly 5 TRBV segments, including TRBV5-6, TRBV5-1 and TRBV20-1, were more frequent in patients than controls. Samples sharing a preparation batch grouped tightly together when assessed by F measure.

Sequencing input: blood. This TCR derives from a girl aged 2 to 10 with multiple sclerosis. The chain links TRBV12-3 or TRBV12-4 to TRBJ2-7; 7 positions agree with TRBD1. The CDR3 nucleotides read TGTGCCAGCAGTTTAGCCGGACAGGTCACCATCTACGAGCAGTACTTC. Encoded protein: CASSLAGQVTIYEQYF.